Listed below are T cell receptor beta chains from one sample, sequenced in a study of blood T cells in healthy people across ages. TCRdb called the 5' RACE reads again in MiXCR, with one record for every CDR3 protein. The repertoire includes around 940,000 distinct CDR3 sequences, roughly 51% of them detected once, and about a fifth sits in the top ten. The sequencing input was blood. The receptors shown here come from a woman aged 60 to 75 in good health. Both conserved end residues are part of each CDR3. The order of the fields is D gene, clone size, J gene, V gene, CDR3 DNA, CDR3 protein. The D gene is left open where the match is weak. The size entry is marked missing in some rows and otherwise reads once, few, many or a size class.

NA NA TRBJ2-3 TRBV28 TGTGCCAGCAGTTTGGGGGACTTAGACACAGATACGCAGTATTTT CASSLGDLDTDTQYF
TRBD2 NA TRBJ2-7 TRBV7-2 TGTGCCAGCAGCTCTAGCGGGGTCTCCTACGAGCAGTACTTC CASSSSGVSYEQYF
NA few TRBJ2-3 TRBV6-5 TGTGCCAGCAGCGAAACAGGTGCGGACACAGATACGCAGTATTTT CASSETGADTDTQYF
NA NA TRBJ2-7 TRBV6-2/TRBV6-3 TGTGCCAGCGCCTCCTATGTGACCTACGAGCAGTACTTC CASASYVTYEQYF
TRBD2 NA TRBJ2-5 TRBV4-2 TGTGCCAGCAGCCAGCCTAGCGGGAGGGTCGGGGAGACCCAGTACTTC CASSQPSGRVGETQYF
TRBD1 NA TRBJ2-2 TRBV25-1 TGTGCCAGCAGTGAATCCCCTGGGACAGCGAACACCGGGGAGCTGTTTTTT CASSESPGTANTGELFF
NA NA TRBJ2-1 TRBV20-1 TGCAGTGCTAGAGATCTTTGGGTGGGCAATGAGCAGTTCTTC CSARDLWVGNEQFF
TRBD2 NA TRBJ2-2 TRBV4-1 TGCGCCAGCAGCCGACTAGCGGGAGGTGACACCGGGGAGCTGTTTTTT CASSRLAGGDTGELFF
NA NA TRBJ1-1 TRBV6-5 TGTGCCAGTGGGCAGGTGCAACCGGCAGCTTTCTTT CASGQVQPAAFF
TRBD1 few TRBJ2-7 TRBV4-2 TGTGCCAGCAGCTACGACAGGGGAGGCGAGCAGTACTTC CASSYDRGGEQYF
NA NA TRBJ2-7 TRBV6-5 TGTGTCAGCAGTTACGGCCTAGCCTCCGAGCAGTACTTC CVSSYGLASEQYF
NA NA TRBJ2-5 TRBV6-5 TGTGCCAGCAGTTACTCACCCATGGTAAAAGAGACCCAGTACTTC CASSYSPMVKETQYF
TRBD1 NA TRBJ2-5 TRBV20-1 TGCAGTGCTGGGGACAGGGGGCAACAAAGGGAGACCCAGTACTTC CSAGDRGQQRETQYF
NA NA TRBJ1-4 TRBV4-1 TGCGCCAGCAGCCAAGTAGGGTATAATGAAAAACTGTTTTTT CASSQVGYNEKLFF
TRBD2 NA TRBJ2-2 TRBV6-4 TGTGCCAGCAGTGACGTGGCTAGCGGTAACACCGGGGAGCTGTTTTTT CASSDVASGNTGELFF
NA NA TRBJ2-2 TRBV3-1 TGTGCCAGCAGCTGGGTGACTAGGAACACCGGGGAGCTGTTTTTT CASSWVTRNTGELFF
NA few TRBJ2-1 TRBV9 TGTGCCAGCAGCGTGGCGCCAAACCCGGGACCACAGTTCTTC CASSVAPNPGPQFF
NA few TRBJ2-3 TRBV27 TGTGCCAGCAAATTCATAGCGGCGGGCCCAGATACGCAGTATTTT CASKFIAAGPDTQYF
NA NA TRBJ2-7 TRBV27 TGTGCCAGCAGGGGCTGGGGTTCCCTCTACGAGCAGTACTTC CASRGWGSLYEQYF
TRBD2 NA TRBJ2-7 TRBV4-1 TGCGCCAGCAGCCAAGTCAGGCTAGCGGGTAGCTCCTACGAGCAGTACTTC CASSQVRLAGSSYEQYF
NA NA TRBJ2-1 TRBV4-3 TGCGCCAGCAGCCAGGTCTTGATGAATGAGCAGTTCTTC CASSQVLMNEQFF
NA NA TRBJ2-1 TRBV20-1 TGCAGTGCTCCCCCCCCGGGCAATGAGCAGTTCTTC CSAPPPGNEQFF
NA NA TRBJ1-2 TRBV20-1 TGCAGTGCTAGATCCCAGTCAACTAACTATGGCTACACCTTC CSARSQSTNYGYTF
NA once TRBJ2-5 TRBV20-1 TGCAGCACGGAGGACAGTAGTGGGACCCAGTACTTC CSTEDSSGTQYF
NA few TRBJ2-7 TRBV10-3 TGTGCCCTCATAGTTTCCTACGAGCAGTACTTC CALIVSYEQYF
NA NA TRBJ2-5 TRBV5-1 TGCGCCAGCAGCCCTGGGTATGGGGAGACCCAGTACTTC CASSPGYGETQYF
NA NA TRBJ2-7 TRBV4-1 TGCGCCAGCAGCCGTCGGGGGAGCGGCTACGAGCAGTACTTC CASSRRGSGYEQYF
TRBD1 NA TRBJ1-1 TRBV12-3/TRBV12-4 TGTGCCAGCAGTTTAGCGGAGGGGGCGAGAACTGAAGCTTTCTTT CASSLAEGARTEAFF
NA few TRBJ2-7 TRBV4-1 TGCGCCAGCAGCTTCCTTGACAGTGGGGAAAGCTCCTACGAGCAGTACTTC CASSFLDSGESSYEQYF
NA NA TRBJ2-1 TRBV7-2 TGTGCCAGCAGCTTAGTGCTAGCAGGCAATGAGCAGTTCTTC CASSLVLAGNEQFF
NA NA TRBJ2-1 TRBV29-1 TGCAGCGCAGGAGCGAATGGGCAGTTCTTC CSAGANGQFF
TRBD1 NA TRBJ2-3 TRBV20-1 TGCAGTGCTGGACCAACACAGGGGGAGTATTTT CSAGPTQGEYF
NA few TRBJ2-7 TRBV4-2 TGTGCCAGCAGCCAAGTAGAAACCTACGAGCAGTACTTC CASSQVETYEQYF
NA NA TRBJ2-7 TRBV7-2 TGTGCCTGCAGCTTAGGAGAGAATTCCTACGAGCAGTACTTC CACSLGENSYEQYF
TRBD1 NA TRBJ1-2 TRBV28 TGTGCCAGGCGGGGACAGGGCTCGGGCTACACCTTC CARRGQGSGYTF
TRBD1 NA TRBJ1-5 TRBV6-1 TGTGCCAGCAGTGCTACCGGGACAGGGAACAATCAGCCCCAGCATTTT CASSATGTGNNQPQHF
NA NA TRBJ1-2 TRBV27 TGTGCCAGCGGCAGACAGAGGAATGGCTACACCTTC CASGRQRNGYTF
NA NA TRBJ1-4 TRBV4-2 TGTGCCAGCAGCCAATCGGGACAAGCTGCAACTAATGAAAAACTGTTTTTT CASSQSGQAATNEKLFF
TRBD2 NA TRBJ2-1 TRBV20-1 TGCAGCGTCCGCGGAAGCGGGAATTCCTACAATGAGCAGTTCTTC CSVRGSGNSYNEQFF
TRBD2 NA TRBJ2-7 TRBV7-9 TGTGCCAGCAGCCGGGAGGCCTCCGATGAGCAGTACTTC CASSREASDEQYF
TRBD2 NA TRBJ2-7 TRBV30 TGTGCCTTAACCGGGACTAGCGGATACGAGCAGTACTTC CALTGTSGYEQYF
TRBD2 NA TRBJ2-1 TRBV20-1 TGCAGTGCTAGCCGGGGGAGGGCCATTCAAAACAATGAGCAGTTCTTC CSASRGRAIQNNEQFF
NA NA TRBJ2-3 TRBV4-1 TGCGCCAGCAGCCAAGTAACACTCGCCTCAGATACGCAGTATTTT CASSQVTLASDTQYF
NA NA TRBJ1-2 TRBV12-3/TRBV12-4 TGTGCCAGCAGTGGACTCCGGGCGGGTGGCTACACCTTC CASSGLRAGGYTF
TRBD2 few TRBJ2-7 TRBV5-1 TGCGCCAGCAGCTCGGGACTAGCGGGAGGTTACGCCTACGAGCAGTACTTC CASSSGLAGGYAYEQYF
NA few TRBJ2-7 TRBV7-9 TGTGCCAGCAGCTTACCCAATCTGGCCTACGAGCAGTACTTC CASSLPNLAYEQYF
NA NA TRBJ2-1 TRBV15 TGTGCCACCAGCCGGACTCGCGGTTACAATGAGCAGTTCTTC CATSRTRGYNEQFF
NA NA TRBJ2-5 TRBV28 TGTGCCAGCAGTTTTACGGATACCGCCCGGGGCGGGCCCCAAGAGACCCAGTACTTC CASSFTDTARGGPQETQYF
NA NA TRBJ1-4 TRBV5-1 TGCGCCAGCAGCCCTTCAGTTGGGCGGGAAAAACTGTTTTTT CASSPSVGREKLFF
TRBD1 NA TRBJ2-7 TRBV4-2 TGTGCCAGCAGCCAAGTCACGTCGGGACAGGGTCTCTACGAGCAGTACTTC CASSQVTSGQGLYEQYF
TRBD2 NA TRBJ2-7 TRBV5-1 TGCGCCAGCAGCTTGGAGCCTAGCGGATACGTCCCCTCCTACGAGCAGTACTTC CASSLEPSGYVPSYEQYF
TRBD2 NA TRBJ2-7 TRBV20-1 TGCAGTGCTGCCACTAGCGGCACGAACGAGCAGTACTTC CSAATSGTNEQYF
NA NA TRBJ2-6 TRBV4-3 TGCGCCAGCAGCCAAGATACAGAAGGTGCTGGGGCCAACGTCCTGACTTTC CASSQDTEGAGANVLTF
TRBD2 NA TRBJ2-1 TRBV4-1 TGCGCCAGCAGCCAAGATCCCCCCCGGGGGGGGACACTATTTTACAATGAGCAGTTCTTC CASSQDPPRGGTLFYNEQFF
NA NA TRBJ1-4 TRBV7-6 TGTGCCAGCAGCTCGTGGGAAAAACTGTTTTTT CASSSWEKLFF
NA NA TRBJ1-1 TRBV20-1 TGCAGTGCTAGAGGGGGGCGCGTTACTGAAGCTTTCTTT CSARGGRVTEAFF